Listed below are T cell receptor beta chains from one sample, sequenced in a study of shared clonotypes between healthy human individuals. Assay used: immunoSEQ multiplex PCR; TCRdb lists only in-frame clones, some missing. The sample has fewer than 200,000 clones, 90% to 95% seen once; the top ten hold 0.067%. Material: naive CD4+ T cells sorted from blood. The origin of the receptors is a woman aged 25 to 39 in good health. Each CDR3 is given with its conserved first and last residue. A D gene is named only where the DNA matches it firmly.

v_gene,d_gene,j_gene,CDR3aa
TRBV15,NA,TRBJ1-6,CATSRDRARNNSPLHF
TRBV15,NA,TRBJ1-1,CATSRDQGHDTEAFF
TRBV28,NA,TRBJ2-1,CASSLVGLPSHGEQFF
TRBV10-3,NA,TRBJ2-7,CAIRPQGAEQYF
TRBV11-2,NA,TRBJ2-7,CASSPLVALSYEQYF
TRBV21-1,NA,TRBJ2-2,CASSNFRGANTGELFF
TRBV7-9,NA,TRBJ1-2,CASSPARAIYGYTF
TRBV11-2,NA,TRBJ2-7,CASSQPFSGDSYEQYF
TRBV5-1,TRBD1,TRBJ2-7,CASSLGQGILNEQYF
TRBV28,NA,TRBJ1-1,CAIYTPGQNTEAFF
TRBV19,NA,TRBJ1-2,CASSHNRKTYGYTF
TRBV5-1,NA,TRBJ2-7,CASSLVWRDAYEQYF
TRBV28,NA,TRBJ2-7,CASSPGGSYEQYF
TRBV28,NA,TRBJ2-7,CASSRAGSSYEQYF
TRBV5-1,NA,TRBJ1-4,CASSLVGGAKLFF
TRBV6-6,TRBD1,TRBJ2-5,CASRPTGQLETQYF
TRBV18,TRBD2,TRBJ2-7,CASSPPGLAGSYEQYF
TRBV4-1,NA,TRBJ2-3,CASSRELTPTDTQYF
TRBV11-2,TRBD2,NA,CASSLTSASYEQYF
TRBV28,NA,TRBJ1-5,CASDVREQPQHF
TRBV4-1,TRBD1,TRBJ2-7,CASRKGQGDREQYF
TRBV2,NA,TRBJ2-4,CASMWSAKNIQYF
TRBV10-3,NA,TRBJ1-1,CAINIREGGEAFF
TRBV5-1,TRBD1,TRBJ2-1,CASSLVLGQGRGEQFF
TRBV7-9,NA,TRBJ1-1,CASSPLGELWTEAFF
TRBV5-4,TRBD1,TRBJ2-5,CASKRSTGGTETQYF
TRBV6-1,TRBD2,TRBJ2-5,CASSETLAGGETQYF
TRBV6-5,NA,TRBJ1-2,CASSYSPGFNYGYTF
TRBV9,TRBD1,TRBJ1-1,CASRDRVNTEAFF
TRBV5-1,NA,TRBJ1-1,CASSPGPSNTEAFF
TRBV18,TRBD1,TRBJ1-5,CASSTGQGINQPQHF
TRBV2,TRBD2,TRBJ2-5,CASSLHGLDQETQYF
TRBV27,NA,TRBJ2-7,CASSFSDPGRAPGGSYEQYF
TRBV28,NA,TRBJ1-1,CASRYNPDFAAFF
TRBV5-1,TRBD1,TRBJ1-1,CASSSQGIFTEAFF
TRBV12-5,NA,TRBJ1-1,CASGRGTNTEAFF
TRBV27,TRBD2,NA,CASSLRAPSGRAYEQYF
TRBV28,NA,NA,CASSLYIPASGTLSYEQYF
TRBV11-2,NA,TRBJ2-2,CASSRLVSAGELFF
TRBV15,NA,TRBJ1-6,CATSRDEGGPYNSPLHF
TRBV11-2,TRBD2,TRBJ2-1,CASSPGLAGKYNEQFF
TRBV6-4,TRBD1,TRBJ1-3,CATVDRGGSGNTIYF
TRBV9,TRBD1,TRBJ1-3,CASSTHLPDRGRRNTIYF
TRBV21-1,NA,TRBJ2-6,CASSKGRRPYPGANVLTF
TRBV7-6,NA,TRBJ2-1,CASSLAGGYNEQFF
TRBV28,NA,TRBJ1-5,CASSFRRYGAQPQHF
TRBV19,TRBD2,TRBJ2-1,CASSTGLAGGNEQFF
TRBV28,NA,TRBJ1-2,CASLRPGLGFGDYGYTF
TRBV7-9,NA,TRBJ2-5,CASNKVAEEQYF
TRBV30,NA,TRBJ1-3,CAWDSGGGNTIYF
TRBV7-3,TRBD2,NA,CASSSLAGGDFYEQYF
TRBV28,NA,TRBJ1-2,CASSTRGLSRPGYTF
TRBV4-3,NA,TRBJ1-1,CASSPSRLNTEAFF
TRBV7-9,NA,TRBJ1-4,CASSLYAVTNEKLFF